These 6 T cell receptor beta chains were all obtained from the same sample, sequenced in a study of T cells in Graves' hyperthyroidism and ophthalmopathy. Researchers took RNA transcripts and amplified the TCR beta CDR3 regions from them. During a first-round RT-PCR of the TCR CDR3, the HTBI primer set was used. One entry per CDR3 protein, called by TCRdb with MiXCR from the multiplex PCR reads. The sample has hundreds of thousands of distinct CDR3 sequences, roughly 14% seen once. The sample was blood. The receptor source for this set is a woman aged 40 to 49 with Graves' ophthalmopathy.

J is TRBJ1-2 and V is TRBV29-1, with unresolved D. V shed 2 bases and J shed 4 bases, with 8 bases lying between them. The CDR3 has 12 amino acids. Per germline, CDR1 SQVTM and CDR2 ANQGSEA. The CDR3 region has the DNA TGCAGCGTTGAATGGCTTGGCTATGGCTACACCTTC. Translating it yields CSVEWLGYGYTF.

The CDR3 here is CAWSSGTVTYEQYF. CDR3 nucleotide sequence: TGTGCCTGGAGTTCCGGGACGGTCACCTACGAGCAGTACTTC. The rearrangement uses TRBV30 and TRBJ2-7, with D possibly being TRBD1 or TRBD2 (5 bases each). In germline, CDR1 is GTSNPN, CDR2 SVGIG (reference sequence). The length of the CDR3 is 14 residues. V was shortened by 2 bases and J by 2 bases, with 13 bases between the two germline ends.

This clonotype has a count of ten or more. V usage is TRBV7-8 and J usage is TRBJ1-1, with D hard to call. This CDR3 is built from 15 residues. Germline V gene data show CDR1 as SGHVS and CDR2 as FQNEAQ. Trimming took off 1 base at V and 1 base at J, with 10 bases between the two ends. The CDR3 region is CASSLGRVPNTEAFF. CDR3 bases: TGTGCCAGCAGCTTAGGCCGAGTACCGAACACTGAAGCTTTCTTT.

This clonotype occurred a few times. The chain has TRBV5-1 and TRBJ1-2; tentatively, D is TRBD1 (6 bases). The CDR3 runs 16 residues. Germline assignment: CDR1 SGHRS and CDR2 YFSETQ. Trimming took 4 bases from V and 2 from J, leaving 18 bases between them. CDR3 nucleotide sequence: TGCGCCAGCAGCATAGACCAGACAGGATACAACTATGGCTACACCTTC. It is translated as CASSIDQTGYNYGYTF.

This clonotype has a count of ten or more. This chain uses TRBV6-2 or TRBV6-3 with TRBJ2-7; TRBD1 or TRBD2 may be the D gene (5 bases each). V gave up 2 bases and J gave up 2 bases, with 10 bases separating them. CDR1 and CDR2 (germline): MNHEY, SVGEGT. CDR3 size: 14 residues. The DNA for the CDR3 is TGTGCCAGCAGTTACAGGGGTAGCGCCTACGAGCAGTACTTC. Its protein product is CASSYRGSAYEQYF.

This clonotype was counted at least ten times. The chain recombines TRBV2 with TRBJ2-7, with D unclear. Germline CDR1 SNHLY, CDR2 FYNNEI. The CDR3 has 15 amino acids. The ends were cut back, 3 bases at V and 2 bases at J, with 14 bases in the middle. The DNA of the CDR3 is TGTGCCAGCAGTGATGTACAAACAGTAGCCTACGAGCAGTACTTC. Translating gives CASSDVQTVAYEQYF.